Shown below are 30 T cell receptor beta chains from a single sample sequenced in a study of vaccination and CD4 T cells after COVID-19 (dated by TCRdb to between 2021 and 2023). Library construction relied on PCR. The data were produced on an Illumina iSeq 100. TCRdb reran the public reads through fastp at Q25 and MiXCR, keeping productive beta chains. A single entry per CDR3 protein holds the most common genes and DNA from its merged rows. The sample table lists about 21,000 distinct CDR3 sequences, about 58% of them with a count of one. The ten top clones hold 0.85% to 1% of the sample. The sample was CD4+ T cells from blood, taken before SARS-CoV-2 vaccination. All receptors come from a human donor who had recovered from COVID-19.

The chain recombines TRBV28 with TRBJ1-5, with TRBD1 as a possible D gene (5 bases). The CDR3 sequence is 16 residues long. V lost 1 base and J 11 bases, leaving 21 bases between the germline ends. The germline V gene encodes CDR1 MDHEN and CDR2 SYDVKM. CDR3 loop: CASSLSGRGGYIAQHF. For the CDR3, the DNA is TGTGCCAGCAGTTTATCTGGACGGGGCGGATACATAGCCCAGCATTTT.

The V gene is TRBV6-2 or TRBV6-3, the J gene TRBJ2-3, with D unclear. The V gene's germline CDR1 is MNHEY and CDR2 SVGEGT. This CDR3 comprises 11 residues. V was clipped by 6 bases and J by 3 bases, with 4 bases between them. CDR3 DNA: TGTGCCAGCAGCCAAACAGATACGCAGTATTTT. This translates into CASSQTDTQYF.

The J gene is TRBJ1-2, the V gene TRBV28, with 9 bases aligning to TRBD1. Germline-derived CDR1 and CDR2 are MDHEN and SYDVKM. After removal of 4 bases from V and 4 bases from J, the junction contained 4 bases not matched to a gene. CDR3 size: 14 residues. The CDR3 coding sequence is TGTGCCAGCAGTTCTGGACAGGGGAGCTATGGCTACACCTTC. This codes for CASSSGQGSYGYTF.

This clonotype occurred a few times. This rearrangement joins TRBV21-1 to TRBJ2-1. TRBV21-1 is an annotated pseudogene. This CDR3 region has 15 residues. In DNA form, the CDR3 reads TGTGCCAGCAGCCCTCTGCGTGGCTCCTACAATGAGCAGTTCTTC. Translated: CASSPLRGSYNEQFF.

V is TRBV5-1 and J is TRBJ1-1; the match to TRBD1 covers 8 bases. CDR3 length equals 13 residues. Germline values: CDR1 SGHRS, CDR2 YFSETQ. With 2 bases clipped from V and 4 bases from J, the junction kept 1 base outside the gene matches. CDR3 protein: CASSFDRGTEAFF. CDR3 sequence (DNA): TGCGCCAGCAGCTTCGACAGGGGCACTGAAGCTTTCTTT.

The chain joins TRBV7-8 to TRBJ1-1; D ambiguous. Trimming pared 2 bases from V and 2 bases from J, leaving 24 bases between. This CDR3 comprises 19 residues. CDR1 and CDR2 from the germline V gene are SGHVS and FQNEAQ. The CDR3 region has the DNA TGTGCCAGCAGCTTAACGGCAGGCATGGGCCTTCGGGGAAACACTGAAGCTTTCTTT. Protein product: CASSLTAGMGLRGNTEAFF.

The V gene is TRBV10-2, the J gene TRBJ1-1; D remains unclear. The CDR3 has 14 residues. The ends were cut back, 7 bases at V and 3 bases at J, with 15 bases in the middle. The germline gives CDR1 WSHSY, CDR2 SAAADI. The CDR3 reads CASTPRARDTEAFF. In DNA form, the CDR3 reads TGCGCCAGCACTCCCCGGGCGAGGGACACTGAAGCTTTCTTT.

The sample holds a few counts of this clonotype. This chain joins TRBV21-1 and TRBJ2-5; no check of the table's D call, TRBD1, against the DNA was made. TRBV21-1 is reported as a pseudogene. The CDR3 covers 16 residues. CDR3 protein: CASSNWGPRHMKTQYF. The CDR3, as DNA: TGTGCCAGCAGCAATTGGGGGCCCCGACATATGAAGACCCAGTACTTC.

With respect to this clonotype: The junction departs from the called germline gene at one end, perhaps through a read error. The V and J genes are TRBV7-2 and TRBJ1-1; D not certain. Germline assignment: CDR1 SGHTA and CDR2 FQGNSA. There are 15 residues in the CDR3. The DNA of the CDR3 is TGTGCCAGCAGCTCTTACGGTGGAGGGAACGCTGAAGCTTTCTTT. It yields the protein CASSSYGGGNAEAFF.

The V and J genes are TRBV27 and TRBJ1-6, with TRBD1 as a possible D gene (6 bases). Germline CDR1 is MNHEY and CDR2 is SMNVEV (reference sequence). The CDR3 sequence is 16 residues long. V lost 6 bases and J 5 bases, leaving 17 bases between the germline ends. CDR3 sequence: CASSSLQGGDNSPLHF. Written as DNA, the CDR3 is TGTGCCAGCAGCTCCCTCCAAGGGGGGGATAATTCACCCCTCCACTTT.

This chain uses TRBV21-1 with TRBJ1-5. TRBV21-1 is a documented pseudogene. The CDR3 extends over 13 amino acids. CDR3 region: CASSKGGNQPQHF. The CDR3 DNA reads as TGTGCCAGCAGCAAAGGGGGCAATCAGCCCCAGCATTTT.

The chain couples TRBV10-2 to TRBJ2-7, with a weak D call TRBD1 (6 bases). V dropped 3 bases and J dropped 3 bases, with 15 bases sitting between them. Germline CDR1 WSHSY, CDR2 SAAADI. The CDR3 sequence is 15 residues long. CDR3 in amino acids: CASSDRQGSLYEQYF. The DNA for the CDR3 is TGCGCCAGCAGTGACCGTCAGGGGTCCCTCTACGAGCAGTACTTC.

The chain is built from TRBV6-1 and TRBJ2-1, with D maybe TRBD2 (6 bases). Deletions cut 6 bases from V and 7 bases from J, with 31 bases between. The CDR3 is 19 amino acids. The V gene's germline CDR1 is MNHNS and CDR2 SASEGT. The CDR3 loop reads CASRSIQTEIGAGRNEQFF. The CDR3 DNA sequence: TGTGCCAGCAGAAGTATACAAACGGAGATCGGGGCGGGACGGAATGAGCAGTTCTTC.

In its sample, this clonotype was seen a few times. The rearrangement links TRBV6-2 or TRBV6-3 to TRBJ2-3; unclear D gene. This CDR3 spans 15 amino acids. Germline V CDR1 and CDR2: MNHEY, SVGEGT. Between the trimmed V and J ends, which lost 2 bases and 1 base, there was a span of 10 bases. The chain's CDR3 is CASSYSFVRTDTQYF. The CDR3 nucleotides read TGTGCCAGCAGTTACAGTTTTGTGCGCACAGATACGCAGTATTTT.

This clonotype was picked up a small number of times. The chain has TRBV27 and TRBJ2-2; the match to TRBD2 covers 10 bases. The germline CDR1 and CDR2 sequences are MNHEY and SMNVEV (reference sequence). The CDR3 covers 14 residues. V was clipped by 7 bases and J by 7 bases; unmatched bases: 6. CDR3 nucleotides: TGTGCCAGCACCAGGACTAGCGGTCTCGGGGAGCTGTTTTTT. This codes for CASTRTSGLGELFF.

The sample holds a few counts of this clonotype. J is TRBJ2-7 and V is TRBV7-2, with D perhaps TRBD1 or TRBD2 (5 bases each). Germline CDR1 SGHTA, CDR2 FQGNSA. CDR3 length: 14 residues. The ends were cut back, 5 bases at V and 3 bases at J, with 14 bases in the middle. CDR3 sequence: CASSQGPGDYEQYF. The CDR3 nucleotides are TGTGCCAGCAGCCAGGGACCCGGTGACTACGAGCAGTACTTC.

The chain recombines TRBV6-1 with TRBJ2-7; the D gene is possibly TRBD2 (6 bases). Germline V gives CDR1 MNHNS, CDR2 SASEGT. The CDR3 is made up of 14 amino acids. V was cut by 4 bases and J by 2 bases, with 12 bases left in between. The CDR3 coding sequence is TGTGCCAGCAGTGTCGGGGAGGAAACCTACGAGCAGTACTTC. It yields the protein CASSVGEETYEQYF.

The V and J genes are TRBV27 and TRBJ2-7; D is undetermined. Germline lookup yields CDR1 MNHEY and CDR2 SMNVEV (reference sequence). CDR3 length: 13 residues. V dropped 5 bases and J dropped 2 bases, with 10 bases sitting between them. The CDR3 spells CASSPTSTYEQYF. CDR3 DNA: TGTGCCAGCAGTCCTACTTCCACCTACGAGCAGTACTTC.

The table lists this clonotype with a few counts. V usage is TRBV7-9 and J usage is TRBJ2-3; TRBD2 is a possible D gene (6 bases). CDR1 and CDR2 from the germline V gene are SEHNR and FQNEAQ (reference sequence). V dropped 3 bases and J dropped 3 bases, with 10 bases sitting between them. The CDR3 is 14 amino acids. The DNA for the CDR3 is TGTGCCAGCAGCTTCGGACTATCGACAGATACGCAGTATTTT. Translation: CASSFGLSTDTQYF.

The chain carries TRBV7-2 and TRBJ2-7, with 8 positions matching TRBD2. The J segment lost 0 bases and the V segment lost 1 base, leaving 5 bases of the junction unmatched. Germline CDR1 reads SGHTA; CDR2 reads FQGNSA. CDR3 length: 16 residues. The CDR3 nucleotides are TGTGCCAGCAGCTTAGTGGGCGGGAGGAGCTCCTACGAGCAGTACTTC. It translates to CASSLVGGRSSYEQYF.

The chain links TRBV6-2 or TRBV6-3 to TRBJ2-7, with 11 bases lining up with TRBD1. The CDR3 sequence is 16 residues long. In germline, CDR1 is MNHEY, CDR2 SVGEGT. J gave up 1 base and V 7 bases, and 9 bases lay outside the gene matches. CDR3 DNA sequence: TGTGCCAGCAAACGCAGGACAGGGGGCGAGTCCTACGAGCAGTACTTC. This codes for CASKRRTGGESYEQYF.

In the case of this clonotype: One end of the junction does not line up with germline, which may come from a read error. The rearrangement joins TRBV20-1 to TRBJ2-2, with TRBD1 as a possible D gene (6 bases). The CDR3 runs 16 residues. Looked up from germline, CDR1 is DFQATT and CDR2 is SNEGSKA (reference sequence). CDR3 residues: CSAGDKLQGWAGELFF. The DNA of the CDR3 is TGCAGTGCTGGAGATAAACTACAGGGTTGGGCCGGGGAGCTGTTTTTT.

In its sample, this clonotype was seen a few times. The genes are TRBV6-4 and TRBJ2-3; 11 nucleotides match TRBD1. Per germline, CDR1 MRHNA and CDR2 SNTAGT. The CDR3 contains 14 residues. With V trimmed by 4 bases and J by 4 bases, 1 base remained unmatched. DNA of the CDR3: TGTGCCAGCAGTGGGACAGGGGGCGCAGATACGCAGTATTTT. Its translation: CASSGTGGADTQYF.

With regard to this clonotype: At one end, the junction sequence differs from germline, possibly due to a read error. The V and J genes are TRBV10-3 and TRBJ2-7; D is ambiguous. Germline V CDR1 and CDR2: ENHRY, SYGVKD. The CDR3 has 13 amino acids. CDR3 coding DNA: TGTGCCATCAGCGTCCCCACCTCCAACGAGCAGTACTTC. Translated: CAISVPTSNEQYF.

The chain is built from TRBV20-1 and TRBJ2-1; D might be TRBD1 or TRBD2, each matching 5 bases. Trimming took off 3 bases at V and 5 bases at J, with 8 bases between the two ends. The CDR3 is 12 amino acids. Looked up from germline, CDR1 is DFQATT and CDR2 is SNEGSKA (reference sequence). This chain's CDR3 is CSASQGDNEQFF. The CDR3 DNA reads TGCAGTGCTAGTCAGGGAGACAATGAGCAGTTCTTC.

This clonotype was recorded once. The chain links TRBV7-3 to TRBJ2-3; TRBD2 is a possible D gene (6 bases). This CDR3 is 15 amino acids long. CDR1 and CDR2 (germline): SGHTA, FQGTGA. V was shortened by 4 bases and J by 0 bases, with 11 bases between the two germline ends. CDR3 DNA sequence: TGTGCCAGCAGCTGGGGACTCTCTAGCACAGATACGCAGTATTTT. Translation: CASSWGLSSTDTQYF.

The chain couples TRBV7-9 to TRBJ2-3; TRBD2 agrees at 8 bases. After removal of 5 bases from V and 3 bases from J, the junction contained 13 bases not matched to a gene. Germline V lookup: CDR1 SEHNR, CDR2 FQNEAQ (reference sequence). The CDR3 runs 17 residues. CDR3 nucleotides: TGTGCCAGCAGCCTCAGGATTAGCGGGAAACGGACAGATACGCAGTATTTT. This encodes CASSLRISGKRTDTQYF.

The chain recombines TRBV20-1 with TRBJ1-2, with 8 positions matching TRBD1. Germline V gene lookup returns CDR1 DFQATT and CDR2 SNEGSKA (reference sequence). The CDR3 has 13 amino acids. V was clipped by 6 bases and J by 0 bases; unmatched bases: 3. CDR3 in DNA: TGCAGTGCCAGGGACAGGACTAACTATGGCTACACCTTC. This gives the protein CSARDRTNYGYTF.

The CDR3 region is CASRSNGETQYF. CDR3 sequence (DNA): TGTGCCAGCAGATCAAACGGAGAGACCCAGTACTTC. This chain uses TRBV27 with TRBJ2-5; no definite D call. This CDR3 has 12 amino acids. V was clipped by 6 bases and J by 4 bases, with 9 bases between them. Per germline, CDR1 MNHEY and CDR2 SMNVEV (reference sequence).

The genes are TRBV9 and TRBJ2-3; 7 nucleotides agree with TRBD1. Germline V gene sequence: CDR1 SGDLS, CDR2 YYNGEE. CDR3 size: 14 residues. V was clipped by 3 bases and J by 3 bases; unmatched bases: 4. CDR3: CASSERDSTDTQYF. CDR3 DNA: TGTGCCAGCAGCGAGAGGGACAGTACAGATACGCAGTATTTT.